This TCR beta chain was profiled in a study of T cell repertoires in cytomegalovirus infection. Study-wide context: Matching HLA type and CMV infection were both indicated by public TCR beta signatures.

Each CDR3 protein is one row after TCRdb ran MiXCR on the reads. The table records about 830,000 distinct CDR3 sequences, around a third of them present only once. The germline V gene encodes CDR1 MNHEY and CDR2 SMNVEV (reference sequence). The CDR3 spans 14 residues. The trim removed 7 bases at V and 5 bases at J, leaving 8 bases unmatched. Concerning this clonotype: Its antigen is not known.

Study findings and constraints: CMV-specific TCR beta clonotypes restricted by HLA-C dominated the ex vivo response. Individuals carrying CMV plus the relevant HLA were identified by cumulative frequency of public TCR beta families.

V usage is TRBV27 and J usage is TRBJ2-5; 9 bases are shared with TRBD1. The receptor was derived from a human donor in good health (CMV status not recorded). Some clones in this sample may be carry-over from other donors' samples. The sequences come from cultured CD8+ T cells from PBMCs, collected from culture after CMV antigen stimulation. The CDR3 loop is CASTPGTGTETQYF. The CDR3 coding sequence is TGTGCCAGCACACCCGGGACAGGGACGGAGACCCAGTACTTC.